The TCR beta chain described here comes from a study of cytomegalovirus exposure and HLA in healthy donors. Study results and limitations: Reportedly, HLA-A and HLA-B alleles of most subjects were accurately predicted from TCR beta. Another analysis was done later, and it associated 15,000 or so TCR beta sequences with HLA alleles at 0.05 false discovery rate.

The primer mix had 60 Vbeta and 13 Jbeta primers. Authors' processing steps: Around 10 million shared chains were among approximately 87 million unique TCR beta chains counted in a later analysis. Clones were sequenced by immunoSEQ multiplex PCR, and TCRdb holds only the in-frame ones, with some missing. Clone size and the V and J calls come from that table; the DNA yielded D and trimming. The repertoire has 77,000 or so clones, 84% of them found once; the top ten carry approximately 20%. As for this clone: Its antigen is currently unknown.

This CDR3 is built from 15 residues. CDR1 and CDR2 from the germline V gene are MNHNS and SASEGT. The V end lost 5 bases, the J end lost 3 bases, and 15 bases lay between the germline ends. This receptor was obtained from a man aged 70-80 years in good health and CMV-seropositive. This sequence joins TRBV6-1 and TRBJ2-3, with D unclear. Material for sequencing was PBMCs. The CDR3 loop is CASSTTPSATDTQYF. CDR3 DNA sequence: TGTGCCAGCAGTACGACACCTTCGGCAACAGATACGCAGTATTTT.